The rows below give T cell receptor beta chains drawn from one sample of a study of T cells in Graves' hyperthyroidism and ophthalmopathy. TCRdb reprocessed the multiplex PCR reads with MiXCR, giving one entry per CDR3 protein. Of around 190,000 distinct CDR3 sequences in the sample, around 17% are singletons; the top ten hold about 50%. Sequences were obtained from blood. These receptors were collected from a woman aged 50 to 60 with Graves' hyperthyroidism. The CDR3 runs from the conserved cysteine through the conserved F or W.

j_gene: TRBJ1-2
v_gene: TRBV2
len: 12
CDR3aa: CASSAANYGYTF

j_gene: TRBJ2-1
v_gene: TRBV20-1
len: 16
CDR3aa: CSARGTIRFGDNEQFF

j_gene: TRBJ2-7
v_gene: TRBV2
len: 16
CDR3aa: CASRATGTSGKYEQYF

j_gene: TRBJ2-5
v_gene: TRBV20-1
len: 13
CDR3aa: CSATDRGKGTQYF

j_gene: TRBJ2-3
v_gene: TRBV12-3/TRBV12-4
len: 14
CDR3aa: CASSLDRGTDTQYF

j_gene: TRBJ1-2
v_gene: TRBV30
len: 13
CDR3aa: CARSQGFGYGYTF

j_gene: TRBJ1-5
v_gene: TRBV30
len: 16
CDR3aa: CAWSGPGWGSNQPQHF

j_gene: TRBJ2-3
v_gene: TRBV30
len: 14
CDR3aa: CAWTPDRGTDTQYF

j_gene: TRBJ2-1
v_gene: TRBV5-1
len: 14
CDR3aa: CASSLELGGDEQFF

j_gene: TRBJ2-1
v_gene: TRBV14
len: 16
CDR3aa: CASSQPPSVSYNEQFF